This entry is about one T cell receptor (beta chain). It has no known antigen specificity. Base qualities are missing; no much larger clone stands one base away. Lesional scalp punch biopsies and peripheral blood were collected from alopecia areata patients. PBMCs were isolated by density centrifugation and stained for CD3, CD4 and CD8, and CD4+ and CD8+ T cells were sorted on a FACSAria. As part of a multicenter biomarker study, untreated alopecia areata patients were recruited. For roughly five biomarker-study patients, blood CD8+ T cells were further sorted into NKG2D-low and NKG2D-high fractions. The data derive from a study of CD8+ T cells in alopecia areata (dated by TCRdb to between 2018 and 2020). In terms of the full investigation: The study used high-throughput TCRbeta sequencing to examine T cell clonal expansion in alopecia areata, in both the C3H/HeJ mouse model and human patients. On the human side, TCRbeta sequencing was run on scalp tissue and on sorted CD4+ and CD8+ peripheral blood T cells from healthy controls and from alopecia areata patients with either patchy or totalis/universalis disease. RNA came from the PAXgene miRNA kit for fixed scalp, the miRNeasy kit for PBMCs, and the RNeasy kit for mouse skin. Clonality in the scalp was compared among normal scalp (n=4), patchy alopecia areata scalp (n=8), and alopecia totalis/universalis scalp (n=8). Amplification of TCRbeta CDR3 regions was done by immunoSEQ multiplex PCR using 35 Vbeta forward primers and 13 Jbeta reverse primers. Study-wide conclusions, independent of this receptor: Shared TCR sequences between patients were less evident than in mice, which may be partly attributable to HLA diversity in the patient population. Unlike mouse skin, which is dominated by gammadelta T cells, normal human skin has resident alphabeta T cells that are also sequenced, and this complicates analysis of the scalp TCR repertoire. Higher clonality and more expanded CD8+ clones were observed in lesional scalp than in normal scalp, particularly in alopecia totalis/universalis, a finding suggestive of antigenic drive.

The receptor library was made with the immunoSEQ multiplex PCR assay. For TCR sequencing, RNA was extracted from every sample and reverse transcribed into cDNA to serve as template. SuperScript III was used for first-strand cDNA synthesis, primed with a 2:1 mix of oligo-dT and random hexamers. A synthetic immune receptor repertoire was used to measure amplification bias, and any remaining bias was corrected computationally. The authors processed their data as follows. After raw reads were preprocessed to remove errors, the CDR3 was defined following IMGT conventions as running from the conserved cysteine to phenylalanine. Clonality was computed by normalizing Shannon entropy by log2 of the number of productive unique TCRs and subtracting the result from 1. Whether each scalp clone was CD4 or CD8 was inferred by checking scalp TCRbeta sequences against the CD4 and CD8 repertoires from sorted blood. Drawn from immuneACCESS, this table holds only the in-frame rearrangements with V and J called that TCRdb kept. Clones are partly lost; checked studies trace under half to an unresolved V gene and leave the rest unexplained. V, J and clone size are those of that table, while D and trimming were read from the DNA. Counted in this sample were about 110,000 clones; roughly 55% of them appeared once. The biggest ten clones account for 20% to 30% of the sample.

Deletion took 2 bases off V and 4 bases off J, with a span of 12 bases between the germline ends. CDR1 and CDR2 were assigned from the germline V gene as MDHEN and SYDVKM. The CDR3 has 14 amino acids, counting the end cysteine and phenylalanine. The only DNA kept is the CDR3, 42 bases in frame from the first base. The specimen was NKG2D-low CD8+ T cells sorted from blood. The intended sense of this specimen's cell subset or site label: sorted CD8+ NKG2D-low blood T cells. This TCR came from a human donor with alopecia areata. The chain is made from TRBV28 and TRBJ2-7; the D gene is perhaps TRBD2, from 5 matching bases. CDR3 loop: CASSLTDFLYEQYF. The sequenced DNA is TGTGCCAGCAGTTTAACGGACTTCCTTTACGAGCAGTACTTC.